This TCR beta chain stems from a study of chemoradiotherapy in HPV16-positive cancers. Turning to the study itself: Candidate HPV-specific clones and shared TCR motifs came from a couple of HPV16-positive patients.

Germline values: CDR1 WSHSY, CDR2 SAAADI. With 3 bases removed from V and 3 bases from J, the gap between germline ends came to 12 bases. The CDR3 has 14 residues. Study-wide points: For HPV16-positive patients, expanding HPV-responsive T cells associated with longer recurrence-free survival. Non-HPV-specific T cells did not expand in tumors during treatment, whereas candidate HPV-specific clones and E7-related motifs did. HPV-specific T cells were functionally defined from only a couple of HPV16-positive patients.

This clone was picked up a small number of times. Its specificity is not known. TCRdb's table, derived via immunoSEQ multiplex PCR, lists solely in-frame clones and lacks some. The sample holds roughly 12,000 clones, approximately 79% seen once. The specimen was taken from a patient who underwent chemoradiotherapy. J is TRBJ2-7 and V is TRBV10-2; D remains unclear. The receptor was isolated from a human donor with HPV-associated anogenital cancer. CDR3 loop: CASSEGPGYYEQYF. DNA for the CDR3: TGCGCCAGCAGTGAAGGCCCCGGGTACTACGAGCAGTACTTC.